The clone carrying this TCR beta chain has more than one count but fewer than ten. Time point in this sample: blood at routine non-recurrence follow-up after resection. These data come from a study of spatial heterogeneity in lung cancer. Study summary: Donors were roughly 70 untreated early-stage non-small cell lung cancer patients. There were, on average, more than ten raw-read appearances for each unique TCR and UMI combination. Sequencing of follow-up PBMC samples took place when they were available, at a median of about two years after resection.

The CDR3 length is 14 residues. Germline trimming cut 6 bases from V and 3 bases from J; bases unmatched to any gene: 7. Germline V gives CDR1 MDHEN, CDR2 SYDVKM. TCRdb redid the calling of the 5' RACE reads with MiXCR, one entry per CDR3 protein. Of some 41,000 distinct CDR3 sequences listed, 22% are singletons. This specimen consisted of PBMCs, obtained at follow-up. The J gene is TRBJ1-1, the V gene TRBV28; 7 nucleotides align to TRBD1. The clonotype originates from a female donor with early-stage non-small cell lung cancer. The CDR3 here is CASRTTGQHTEAFF. The DNA for the CDR3 is TGTGCCAGCAGAACAACGGGACAGCACACTGAAGCTTTCTTT.